The next 28 T cell receptor beta chains were all read from a single sample in a study of T cells after yellow fever vaccination. TCRdb analysed the 5' RACE reads with MiXCR anew, one entry per CDR3 protein. The sample consists of some 400,000 distinct CDR3 sequences, over 5% of them appearing once. The source was PBMCs, collected 5 days after the yellow fever booster vaccination. These receptors all stem from a man aged 30 to 45 who received the YFV17D yellow fever vaccine.

In its sample, this clonotype was seen many times. The CDR3: CASSLEGIGDFDSKATQYF. The CDR3 DNA reads TGTGCCAGCAGCTTAGAGGGGATTGGTGACTTTGACTCCAAAGCGACCCAGTACTTC. V usage is TRBV11-2 and J usage is TRBJ2-5; D gene unclear. The CDR3 has 19 residues. V dropped 0 bases and J dropped 7 bases, with 27 bases sitting between them. Germline CDR1 reads SGHAT; CDR2 reads FQNNGV.

This clonotype was recorded many times. This chain joins TRBV18 and TRBJ1-4; D perhaps matches TRBD1 (5 bases). There are 13 residues in the CDR3. Trimming left V 8 bases short and J 6 bases short, with 13 bases between. Germline V CDR1 and CDR2: KGHSH, LQKENI. CDR3 DNA: TGTGCCAGCCAGGGCGGAGTTGATGAAAAACTGTTTTTT. Translated, it gives CASQGGVDEKLFF.

This clonotype was seen only a few times. This chain links TRBV12-3 or TRBV12-4 with TRBJ2-1, with a possible D match to TRBD2 (6 bases). The germline V and J ends were trimmed by 3 bases and 7 bases, with 13 bases remaining between them. This CDR3 comprises 14 residues. CDR3 in amino acids: CASSFPGLKNEQFF. In nucleotides, the CDR3 is TGTGCCAGCAGTTTTCCGGGACTCAAAAATGAGCAGTTCTTC.

The chain is built from TRBV6-5 and TRBJ2-1; 7 bases are a match to TRBD2. The CDR3 covers 15 residues. Germline values: CDR1 MNHEY, CDR2 SVGAGI. After removal of 4 bases from V and 4 bases from J, the junction contained 7 bases not matched to a gene. The CDR3 here is CASSLGGRVYNEQFF. The CDR3 nucleotides are TGTGCCAGCAGTTTGGGAGGGAGAGTTTACAATGAGCAGTTCTTC.

This clonotype has a handful of counts. The V and J genes are TRBV20-1 and TRBJ1-3; possible D gene TRBD1, 6 bases. The length of the CDR3 is 13 residues. Germline values: CDR1 DFQATT, CDR2 SNEGSKA (reference sequence). Trimming stripped 7 bases from V and 4 bases from J, with 14 bases between. The CDR3 region is CSGLQGSGNTIYF. In DNA form, the CDR3 reads TGCAGTGGGCTTCAGGGGTCCGGAAACACCATATATTTT.

The V gene is TRBV12-5, the J gene TRBJ2-5; TRBD1 matches at 7 bases. The CDR3 spans 16 residues. The germline gives CDR1 LGHNT, CDR2 FRNRAP. V lost 1 base to trimming and J lost 5 bases; unmatched junction nucleotides: 10. The CDR3 loop is CASGLGLQGPGETQYF. The CDR3 DNA reads as TGTGCTAGTGGTTTGGGGCTACAGGGGCCAGGGGAGACCCAGTACTTC.

This clonotype was recorded many times. The chain couples TRBV19 to TRBJ2-7, with D perhaps TRBD2 (6 bases). Trimming stripped 3 bases from V and 2 bases from J, with 11 bases between. The CDR3 covers 14 residues. CDR1 and CDR2 from the germline V gene are LNHDA and SQIVND (reference sequence). CDR3 bases: TGTGCCAGTAGTATGGGCGGGACCACCTACGAGCAGTACTTC. Its protein is CASSMGGTTYEQYF.

The chain has TRBV4-1 and TRBJ2-5, with D possibly TRBD2 on 6 matching bases. CDR3 length: 17 amino acids. Trimming cost V 0 bases and J 7 bases, with 21 bases left between them. Germline V gene sequence: CDR1 MGHRA, CDR2 YSYEKL. CDR3 sequence (DNA): TGCGCCAGCAGCCAAGATCCCCCCCGTAGCGGTGGGGGGACCCAGTACTTC. This codes for CASSQDPPRSGGGTQYF.

This clonotype appeared a few times. This chain connects TRBV27 to TRBJ2-1, with 8 bases aligning to TRBD2. From germline, CDR1 is MNHEY and CDR2 SMNVEV (reference sequence). V shed 10 bases and J 10 bases; nucleotides not matched to a gene: 12. This CDR3 spans 13 amino acids. The CDR3 DNA is TGTGCCACCTCCGGGACTAGGAAGCGAGAGCAGTTCTTC. As protein: CATSGTRKREQFF.

This clonotype has a handful of counts. A junction end diverges from the germline sequence, so it may reflect a read error. The chain joins TRBV5-6 to TRBJ2-3; D is perhaps TRBD1 (5 bases). CDR3 length: 14 residues. Looked up from germline, CDR1 is SGHDT and CDR2 is YYEEEE. CDR3 sequence (DNA): TGTGCCAGCAGCTTGGGGACACCAACAGAAACGCAGTATTTT. It specifies CASSLGTPTETQYF.

Ten or more counts support this clonotype. CDR3 amino acids: CASSRRIRYTF. As DNA, the CDR3 is TGTGCCAGCAGCCGACGCATTCGCTACACCTTC. J is TRBJ1-2 and V is TRBV7-2; D not certain. Trimming took 5 bases from V and 9 from J, leaving 10 bases between them. CDR3 length: 11 amino acids. Germline loops: CDR1 SGHTA, CDR2 FQGNSA.

The CDR3, as DNA: TGTGCCAGCAGTTTCGCAAGGGATCAGCCCCAGCATTTT. Protein product: CASSFARDQPQHF. This rearrangement joins TRBV12-3 or TRBV12-4 to TRBJ1-5; no definite D call. Trimming cost V 3 bases and J 5 bases, with 8 bases left between them. The CDR3 runs to 13 residues.

The chain uses TRBV12-3 or TRBV12-4 and TRBJ2-3; the D gene is possibly TRBD2 (6 bases). This CDR3 is 15 amino acids long. The V and J ends lost 6 bases and 0 bases respectively, with 13 bases between them. The CDR3 DNA reads TGTGCCAGCAGACCTTTTGCGGGGAGCACAGATACGCAGTATTTT. Protein: CASRPFAGSTDTQYF.

This chain joins TRBV10-2 and TRBJ2-1, with 14 positions matching TRBD2. This CDR3 has 19 residues. In germline, CDR1 is WSHSY, CDR2 SAAADI. V gave up 4 bases and J gave up 8 bases; unmatched junction bases: 16. This CDR3 reads CASSGGTSGSGSSRDEQFF. CDR3 DNA: TGCGCCAGCAGTGGTGGGACTAGCGGGAGTGGTTCCTCTAGGGATGAGCAGTTCTTC.

J is TRBJ2-3 and V is TRBV20-1; D gene ambiguous. V was cut by 3 bases and J by 0 bases, with 13 bases left in between. The CDR3 has 15 amino acids. Germline-derived CDR1 and CDR2 are DFQATT and SNEGSKA (reference sequence). CDR3 amino acids: CSASPATTSTDTQYF. In nucleotides, the CDR3 is TGCAGTGCTAGTCCAGCGACAACTAGCACAGATACGCAGTATTTT.

The chain couples TRBV5-1 to TRBJ2-7, with D tentatively TRBD2 (6 bases). Per germline, CDR1 SGHRS and CDR2 YFSETQ. V lost 7 bases and J 4 bases, leaving 18 bases between the germline ends. The CDR3 length is 14 residues. CDR3 residues: CASGRDSPPYEQYF. The CDR3, as DNA: TGCGCCAGCGGTAGGGACTCCCCCCCGTACGAGCAGTACTTC.

This clonotype was counted ten times or more. The chain combines TRBV9 with TRBJ1-2; weak D call: TRBD1 (5 bases). This CDR3 is built from 13 residues. Germline CDR1 is SGDLS and CDR2 is YYNGEE. The V gene lost 5 bases and the J gene lost 4 bases, with 12 bases spanning the gap. The CDR3 region is CASRESTGYGYTF. The CDR3 region has the DNA TGTGCCAGCAGGGAATCTACAGGCTATGGCTACACCTTC.

This clonotype appeared a few times. In DNA, the CDR3 is TGCAGTGCTAGTAGGGGGGCAGGGGACATGGAGCAGTTCTTC. Residues: CSASRGAGDMEQFF. J is TRBJ2-1 and V is TRBV20-1; D is tentatively TRBD1 or TRBD2 (6 bases each). V lost 3 bases, J lost 10 bases, and 19 bases lay in between. Looked up from germline, CDR1 is DFQATT and CDR2 is SNEGSKA (reference sequence). CDR3 length: 14 residues.

This clonotype was picked up a small number of times. This rearrangement joins TRBV6-2 or TRBV6-3 to TRBJ2-3; TRBD1 or TRBD2 may be the D gene (5 bases each). The germline V and J ends were trimmed by 5 bases and 2 bases, with 20 bases remaining between them. There are 17 residues in the CDR3. CDR1 and CDR2 (germline): MNHEY, SVGEGT. The CDR3 protein is CASSRQFAGPATDTQYF. The CDR3 DNA sequence: TGTGCCAGCAGTCGACAGTTTGCGGGCCCAGCCACAGATACGCAGTATTTT.

Ten or more counts support this clonotype. The chain recombines TRBV12-3 or TRBV12-4 with TRBJ2-1, with 11 nucleotides matching TRBD2. Trimming at V came to 7 bases and at J to 4 bases, leaving 3 bases not matched to a gene. There are 14 residues in the CDR3. CDR3 DNA sequence: TGTGCCAGCACGGGGACTAGCGGATACAATGAGCAGTTCTTC. It translates to CASTGTSGYNEQFF.

This clonotype was counted ten times or more. The CDR3: CSARDGSYEQYF. The CDR3, as DNA: TGCAGTGCTAGAGACGGCTCCTACGAGCAGTACTTC. V gene TRBV20-1 combines with J gene TRBJ2-7; D unclear. Between the trimmed V and J ends, which lost 0 bases and 0 bases, there was a span of 3 bases. This CDR3 has 12 amino acids. CDR1 and CDR2 (germline): DFQATT, SNEGSKA (reference sequence).

The gene calls are TRBV20-1 and TRBJ2-2; 12 bases are a match to TRBD2. The CDR3 contains 18 residues. V was pared by 5 bases and J by 0 bases, with 10 bases of the junction left unmatched. CDR1 is DFQATT and CDR2 is SNEGSKA in the germline V gene (reference sequence). The CDR3 spells CSAGRSSGRAANTGELFF. CDR3 sequence (DNA): TGCAGTGCTGGAAGGTCTAGCGGGAGGGCCGCGAACACCGGGGAGCTGTTTTTT.

The chain couples TRBV20-1 to TRBJ2-7; 8 bases are a match to TRBD1. Germline assignment: CDR1 DFQATT and CDR2 SNEGSKA (reference sequence). The CDR3 is 11 amino acids. V shed 6 bases and J 9 bases; nucleotides not matched to a gene: 7. For the CDR3, the DNA is TGCAGTGCACAAGCTACAGGGGGGCAGTACTTC. Its protein is CSAQATGGQYF.

The V gene is TRBV20-1, the J gene TRBJ1-3; D gene uncertain. This CDR3 has 16 residues. The germline V gene encodes CDR1 DFQATT and CDR2 SNEGSKA (reference sequence). The V end was cut by 0 bases, the J end by 0 bases, with 12 bases between. CDR3 nucleotides: TGCAGTGCTAGAGATGCCCGGATTAACTCTGGAAACACCATATATTTT. Its protein is CSARDARINSGNTIYF.

This clonotype came up a few times. J is TRBJ2-3 and V is TRBV10-3, with a tentative D call TRBD1 (5 bases). Germline CDR1 ENHRY, CDR2 SYGVKD. The CDR3 is made up of 16 amino acids. Between the trimmed V and J ends, which lost 0 bases and 3 bases, there was a span of 13 bases. As DNA, the CDR3 is TGTGCCATCAGTGAGTCTGCAGGGATGGGAACAGATACGCAGTATTTT. Residues: CAISESAGMGTDTQYF.

This chain links TRBV5-8 with TRBJ2-2; D may be TRBD2 (5 bases). From germline, CDR1 is SGHTS and CDR2 YDEGEE. Trimming took off 5 bases at V and 3 bases at J, with 11 bases between the two ends. This CDR3 comprises 14 residues. CDR3 bases: TGTGCCAGCAGGGCCGGGGTGGACACCGGGGAGCTGTTTTTT. Encoded protein: CASRAGVDTGELFF.

This clonotype was seen many times. One end of the junction does not line up with germline, which may come from a read error. The rearrangement uses TRBV7-7 and TRBJ2-2, with 7 bases matching TRBD1. The CDR3 consists of 14 residues. The germline gives CDR1 SSHAT, CDR2 FNYEAQ (reference sequence). The CDR3 DNA sequence: TGTGCTAGCAGCAGGGGGTTATACGTCGGGGAGCTGTTTTTT. It encodes CASSRGLYVGELFF.

This clonotype was seen a handful of times. The rearrangement joins TRBV10-1 to TRBJ2-7; unclear D gene. Trimming pared 11 bases from V and 5 bases from J, leaving 10 bases between. CDR3 length: 10 residues. The V gene's germline CDR1 is WNHNN and CDR2 SYGVQD (reference sequence). The CDR3 region has the DNA TGCGCCGTTGTTGTGAACGAGCAGTACTTC. It is translated as CAVVVNEQYF.